This T cell receptor beta chain is from a study of read filtering for tumor transcriptome and immune sequencing. The overall study: The cohort had 17 men and roughly 13 women aged roughly 40 to 90, mean roughly 66 years. Whole-transcriptome libraries were prepared after DNase treatment. Per sample, TCR-region reads ranged about 4.05 to 10.27 million by IR-seq, about 75 to 1273 by RNA-seq.

Findings and caveats of the study: About four fifths of IR-seq clonotypes had a single read, yet these held roughly 3.3% of reads.

A remark on this clonotype: Its antigen is currently unknown.

CDR3 length: 16 amino acids. V trimming: 4 bases; J trimming: 3 bases; junction bases outside the gene matches: 7. CDR1 is SGHRS and CDR2 is YFSETQ in the germline V gene. Molecular barcoded adaptors covering alpha/delta and beta/gamma chains were used on roughly 400 ng RNA. Using its own MiXCR run on the reads, TCRdb lists one record per CDR3 protein. The profile shows approximately 90,000 distinct CDR3 sequences, 20% to 25% of them singletons. This clonotype was sampled from a donor aged 40 or older with multiple myeloma. The sequenced sample was a population of CD138-negative cells sorted from bone marrow. This chain links TRBV5-1 with TRBJ2-2; 9 bases fit TRBD1. The CDR3 sequence is CASSRRDRVDTGELFF. In nucleotides, the CDR3 is TGCGCCAGCAGCCGCCGGGACAGGGTTGACACCGGGGAGCTGTTTTTT. Full variable domain (outside the CDR3, taken from reference TRBV5-1 and TRBJ2-2): KAGVTQTPRYLIKTRGQQVTLSCSPISGHRSVSWYQQTPGQGLQFLFEYFSETQRNKGNFPGRFSGRQFSNSRSEMNVSTLELGDSALYLCASSRRDRVDTGELFFGEGSRLTVL.